This TCR beta chain was identified in a study of tacrolimus-resistant gene-edited T cells for transplant recipients (dated by TCRdb to 2018 to 2021). As for the study more broadly: Using TCRbeta sequencing, clonality and clone numbers were compared between expanded FKBP12 knockout and unedited CMV-specific T cell products. Sequencing covered a couple of donors, and each donor provided one unedited and one FKBP12 knockout CMV-specific T cell product. Repertoire sequencing was done as a safety check to rule out transformation-driven clonal outgrowth after gene editing.

Study-level results and caveats: Repertoire comparisons (Figure 5) were based on n = 2. The authors concluded that gene editing did not drastically skew the TCRbeta repertoire and did not cause excessive clonal expansion. Repertoires from different donors showed no Morisita similarity, whereas knockout and unedited products from the same donor showed high similarity. Knockout and unedited products had comparable clonality, top-10 clone read coverage, and total clone numbers.

TCRbeta sequencing used genomic DNA through the immunoSEQ service. Regarding the original processing steps: Repertoires were analyzed with immunoSEQ ANALYZER 3.0, and Morisita similarity, clonality, top-10 clone coverage and total clone counts were computed. Clonality was scaled such that a value of 1 indicated a monoclonal product and lower values indicated more diverse products. TCRdb limited this immuneACCESS table to in-frame rearrangements with V and J called. A share of clones is missing; checked studies link under half to unresolved V genes, and the rest is unexplained. The DNA was the basis for D and trimming; V, J and clone size are from that table. This sample comprises around 720 clones, roughly 50% of them detected only once. In total, the top ten clones hold around 87% of the sample. Before enrichment with an IFNgamma secretion assay kit, PBMCs were stimulated for approximately six hours using overlapping CMV pp65 and IE-1 peptide pools. Unmodified control products were expanded alongside the edited products but were not electroporated. After enrichment, the CMV-specific T cells were expanded in culture with recombinant human IL-7 and IL-15. The T cell products were kept in culture for 20 to 25 days and then cryopreserved. CMV-specific T cells were enriched from PBMCs by IFNgamma secretion after activation.

Including cysteine and phenylalanine, the CDR3 has 14 amino acids. The entry retains the CDR3 DNA only, 42 bases that are in frame from base 1. From the germline V gene, CDR1 is MNHNS and CDR2 is SASEGT. The V and J ends are trimmed by 2 bases and 6 bases, leaving 14 bases between them. As regards this clone: No base-level quality is on record; no much larger clone is a single base apart.

The TCR sequence derives from a human donor in good health, a blood donor. The sample taken for sequencing was a CMV-specific product grown in culture. Read against the paper, the sample's cell subset or site label means: expanded CMV-specific T cell product isolated by IFNgamma secretion after CMV peptide stimulation. The chain is made from TRBV6-1 and TRBJ2-7, with no confident D gene call. CDR3 region: CASSEFGLFGEQYF. The nucleotides read TGTGCCAGCAGTGAATTTGGGCTCTTCGGCGAGCAGTACTTC.